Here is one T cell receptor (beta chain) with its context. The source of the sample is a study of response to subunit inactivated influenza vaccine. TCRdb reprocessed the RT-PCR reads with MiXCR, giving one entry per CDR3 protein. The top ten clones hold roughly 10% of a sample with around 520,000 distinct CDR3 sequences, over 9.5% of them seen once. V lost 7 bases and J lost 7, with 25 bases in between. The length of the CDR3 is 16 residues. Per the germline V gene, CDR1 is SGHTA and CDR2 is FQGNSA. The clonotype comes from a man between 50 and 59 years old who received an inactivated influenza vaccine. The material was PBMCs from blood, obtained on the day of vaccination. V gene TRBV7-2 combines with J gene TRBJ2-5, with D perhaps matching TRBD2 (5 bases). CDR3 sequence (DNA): TGTGCCAGCACCCTGACAAGCGGCACTAAAGAAGGGACCCAGTACTTC. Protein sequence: CASTLTSGTKEGTQYF.